The 6 T cell receptor beta chains below come from one sample, sequenced in a study of blood T cell repertoires in COVID-19. Only in-frame clones appear in the TCRdb table, and some are missing; sequencing was by immunoSEQ multiplex PCR. The top ten hold less than 15% of the sample, which has a few hundred thousand clones, around 88% seen once. The sequenced sample was peripheral blood. These receptors came from a woman in her 70s with COVID-19, enrolled during active disease.

This chain connects TRBV7-2 to TRBJ2-1; 7 nucleotides line up with TRBD1. CDR1 SGHTA and CDR2 FQGNSA come from the germline V gene. The junction had 2 bases not matched to a gene; V was cut back by 3 bases and J by 0 bases. The CDR3 is 15 amino acids. The chain's CDR3 is CASSLSGGSYNEQFF. CDR3 sequence (DNA): TGTGCCAGCAGCTTGTCAGGGGGCTCCTACAATGAGCAGTTCTTC.

The count of this clone is one. J is TRBJ2-5 and V is TRBV7-9; 10 bases fit TRBD1. Germline V gene lookup returns CDR1 SEHNR and CDR2 FQNEAQ (reference sequence). V was pared by 4 bases and J by 4 bases, with 3 bases of the junction left unmatched. The CDR3 loop spans 14 amino acids. The CDR3 region has the DNA TGTGCCAGCAGCTCCGACAGGGGGCGAGAGACCCAGTACTTC. Translation: CASSSDRGRETQYF.

The chain links TRBV11-3 to TRBJ2-3; tentative D call: TRBD2 (5 bases). The germline CDR1 and CDR2 sequences are SGHNT and YENEEA. There are 16 residues in the CDR3. V was clipped by 5 bases and J by 0 bases, with 15 bases between them. CDR3 protein: CASSPGLYPSTDTQYF. CDR3 DNA: TGTGCCAGCAGCCCTGGACTGTATCCTAGCACAGATACGCAGTATTTT.

This sequence joins TRBV7-9 and TRBJ1-2; a possible D gene is TRBD1 (6 bases). Trimming took off 6 bases at V and 8 bases at J, with 34 bases between the two ends. CDR1 SEHNR and CDR2 FQNEAQ come from the germline V gene (reference sequence). This CDR3 is built from 19 residues. The CDR3 sequence: CASSLTPPSGDAGYGGYTF. The CDR3 DNA reads TGTGCCAGCAGTTTAACCCCTCCCTCAGGGGACGCAGGGTATGGAGGCTACACCTTC.

The chain carries TRBV29-1 and TRBJ2-7; possibly TRBD2 for D (7 bases). This CDR3 is 14 amino acids long. V was clipped by 4 bases and J by 1 base, with 14 bases between them. Germline V gene lookup returns CDR1 SQVTM and CDR2 ANQGSEA. The CDR3 loop is CSVVRGGRSYEQYF. In DNA form, the CDR3 reads TGCAGCGTTGTGAGGGGGGGACGGTCCTACGAGCAGTACTTC.

This rearrangement joins TRBV5-1 to TRBJ2-2, with 8 bases identical to TRBD1. CDR1 and CDR2 from the germline V gene are SGHRS and YFSETQ. Trimming took 0 bases from V and 5 from J; bases not matched to a gene: 3. CDR3 size: 15 residues. In DNA, the CDR3 is TGCGCCAGCAGCTTGGAACAGGGGGGAACCGGGGAGCTGTTTTTT. Protein: CASSLEQGGTGELFF.